The next 32 T cell receptor beta chains were all read from a single sample in a study of T cell repertoires in cytomegalovirus infection. MiXCR, run by TCRdb on the reads, gives a single entry per CDR3 protein. The profile covers approximately 700,000 distinct CDR3 sequences, with roughly a third appearing a single time and roughly 2.8% taken by the ten largest. Sequencing was performed on PBMCs. These receptor sequences come from a human donor in good health (CMV status not recorded). Some clones in this sample may be carry-over from other donors' samples.

V gene TRBV10-3 combines with J gene TRBJ1-3; D perhaps matches TRBD1 (6 bases). Trimming took off 8 bases at V and 2 bases at J, with 10 bases between the two ends. CDR3 length: 13 residues. The V gene's germline CDR1 is ENHRY and CDR2 SYGVKD. The CDR3 bases are TGTGCCATCGGGGGGGGGCCTGGAAACACCATATATTTT. It codes for CAIGGGPGNTIYF.

The rearrangement links TRBV12-3 or TRBV12-4 to TRBJ1-1; no clear D gene. Trimming cost V 2 bases and J 11 bases, with 12 bases left between them. The CDR3 extends over 12 amino acids. The CDR3 here is CASSLRTAGAFF. CDR3 in DNA: TGTGCCAGCAGTTTACGGACCGCCGGGGCTTTCTTT.

The V and J genes are TRBV7-3 and TRBJ2-5; tentatively, D is TRBD2 (7 bases). Germline V CDR1 and CDR2: SGHTA, FQGTGA. V lost 2 bases, J lost 5 bases, and 15 bases lay in between. The CDR3 sequence is 15 residues long. The CDR3 is CASSLGGGAFETQYF. The DNA for the CDR3 is TGTGCCAGCAGCTTAGGTGGGGGGGCCTTCGAGACCCAGTACTTC.

The genes are TRBV7-9 and TRBJ2-1, with 8 bases lining up with TRBD2. Trimming removed 1 base from V and 7 bases from J; junction bases left unmatched: 3. Germline V CDR1 and CDR2: SEHNR, FQNEAQ (reference sequence). CDR3 length: 14 amino acids. The CDR3, as DNA: TGTGCCAGCAGCTTAGTTCGGGAGGGGAATGAGCAGTTCTTC. It is translated as CASSLVREGNEQFF.

V gene TRBV20-1 combines with J gene TRBJ1-4; 9 bases are shared with TRBD1. J was trimmed by 4 bases and V by 6 bases; bases with no gene match: 9. The CDR3 covers 15 residues. Germline V gene data show CDR1 as DFQATT and CDR2 as SNEGSKA (reference sequence). The CDR3 region has the DNA TGCAGTGCCTCTAACCCGGGACAGGGTAATGAAAAACTGTTTTTT. Translated, it gives CSASNPGQGNEKLFF.

This clonotype was counted between two and nine times. This chain connects TRBV6-1 to TRBJ2-3; D gene uncertain. This CDR3 has 15 residues. Germline V lookup: CDR1 MNHNS, CDR2 SASEGT. V was cut by 2 bases and J by 0 bases, with 9 bases left in between. CDR3 amino acids: CASSERTASTDTQYF. The CDR3 DNA reads as TGTGCCAGCAGTGAAAGGACGGCGAGCACAGATACGCAGTATTTT.

The rearrangement joins TRBV19 to TRBJ2-4, with D maybe TRBD2 (5 bases). The CDR3 is 13 residues long. Trimming left V 7 bases short and J 5 bases short, with 12 bases between. From germline, CDR1 is LNHDA and CDR2 SQIVND (reference sequence). The CDR3 nucleotides are TGTGCCAGTAACGAGGGTTTCGAAAACATTCAGTACTTC. It codes for CASNEGFENIQYF.

The chain has TRBV18 and TRBJ2-3, with a weak D call TRBD2 (5 bases). The length of the CDR3 is 13 residues. Germline values: CDR1 KGHSH, CDR2 LQKENI. Trimming removed 9 bases at V and 5 bases at J, with 15 bases between. The CDR3: CASSSGLGDTQYF. The CDR3 DNA reads TGTGCCAGTTCATCGGGATTAGGAGATACGCAGTATTTT.

The J gene is TRBJ2-5, the V gene TRBV12-3 or TRBV12-4, with a tentative D call TRBD1 (6 bases). Trimming left V 7 bases short and J 3 bases short, with 12 bases between. This CDR3 has 13 amino acids. In DNA form, the CDR3 reads TGTGCCAGCAATCAGGGGAGTGAAGAGACCCAGTACTTC. Residues: CASNQGSEETQYF.

The chain has TRBV12-3 or TRBV12-4 and TRBJ2-1; D not resolved. This CDR3 is 13 amino acids long. Deletions cut 5 bases from V and 7 bases from J, with 12 bases between. CDR3 bases: TGTGCCAGCAGTGACGATGCCGGGAATGAGCAGTTCTTC. This gives the protein CASSDDAGNEQFF.

This clonotype was seen a handful of times. The V gene is TRBV24-1, the J gene TRBJ2-7; D is possibly TRBD1 (5 bases). CDR1 and CDR2 from the germline V gene are KGHDR and SFDVKD. This CDR3 is built from 14 residues. This CDR3 reads CATPGPKKGYEQYF. The CDR3 DNA sequence: TGTGCAACCCCCGGGCCCAAAAAGGGGTACGAGCAGTACTTC.

V gene TRBV7-6 combines with J gene TRBJ1-5; D not resolved. The CDR3 is 14 amino acids. V was shortened by 3 bases and J by 0 bases, with 6 bases between the two germline ends. Germline assignment: CDR1 SGHVS and CDR2 FNYEAQ. The CDR3 here is CASSLQTSNQPQHF. DNA for the CDR3: TGTGCCAGCAGCTTGCAGACTAGCAATCAGCCCCAGCATTTT.

The chain carries TRBV18 and TRBJ2-7; 11 bases line up with TRBD1. Trimming took 3 bases from V and 4 from J; bases not matched to a gene: 5. This CDR3 region has 15 residues. Germline assignment: CDR1 KGHSH and CDR2 LQKENI. CDR3 DNA: TGTGCCAGCTCACCCGGGACAGGGGGGGAGTACGAGCAGTACTTC. Its protein is CASSPGTGGEYEQYF.

The chain has TRBV10-3 and TRBJ2-7, with 12 bases matching TRBD2. CDR1 is ENHRY, CDR2 SYGVKD, per germline. The V and J ends lost 4 bases and 4 bases, in that order; junction bases with no gene match: 8. CDR3 length: 16 residues. The CDR3 is CAISAFTSGGSYEQYF. CDR3 nucleotide sequence: TGTGCCATCAGTGCCTTCACTAGCGGGGGGTCTTACGAGCAGTACTTC.

This clonotype showed up just a few times. The V gene is TRBV4-1, the J gene TRBJ1-6, with unresolved D. Germline V gene data show CDR1 as MGHRA and CDR2 as YSYEKL. CDR3 size: 17 residues. The V end was cut by 0 bases, the J end by 0 bases, with 9 bases between. CDR3 DNA: TGCGCCAGCAGCCAAGATAGAGGGAGCTCCTATAATTCACCCCTCCACTTT. It translates to CASSQDRGSSYNSPLHF.

V is TRBV5-6 and J is TRBJ2-5, with D perhaps matching TRBD1 (5 bases). With 4 bases removed from V and 1 base from J, the gap between germline ends came to 14 bases. Germline loops: CDR1 SGHDT, CDR2 YYEEEE. There are 15 residues in the CDR3. CDR3 coding DNA: TGTGCCAGCAGCGATAAGCCCAGGGCCCAAGAGACCCAGTACTTC. Translation: CASSDKPRAQETQYF.

Remarks on this clonotype: The germline gene is not matched at one end of the junction; a read error may be the cause. V usage is TRBV7-4 and J usage is TRBJ1-2, with 11 bases identical to TRBD1. CDR1 is SGHVT, CDR2 SQSDAQ, per germline. The CDR3 loop spans 16 amino acids. For the CDR3, the DNA is TGTGCCAGCAGCTTAGGTGGACAGGGGGCCGTCTATGGCTACAACTTC. It codes for CASSLGGQGAVYGYNF.

The CDR3 sequence: CSVAQGPSTDTQYF. In DNA form, the CDR3 reads TGCAGCGTTGCCCAGGGCCCGAGCACAGATACGCAGTATTTT. V is TRBV29-1 and J is TRBJ2-3; D may be TRBD1 (5 bases). Per the germline V gene, CDR1 is SQVTM and CDR2 is ANQGSEA. This CDR3 has 14 residues. V dropped 4 bases and J dropped 0 bases, with 11 bases sitting between them.

The chain couples TRBV5-4 to TRBJ2-1; 7 bases are a match to TRBD2. This CDR3 comprises 16 residues. Germline V lookup: CDR1 SGHNT, CDR2 YYREEE (reference sequence). Trimming cost V 5 bases and J 7 bases; bases outside gene matches: 15. The chain's CDR3 is CASSLMTSRGYNEQFF. DNA of the CDR3: TGTGCCAGCAGTCTGATGACTAGCCGGGGGTATAATGAGCAGTTCTTC.

J is TRBJ1-2 and V is TRBV4-1; D unclear. Deletions cut 0 bases from V and 5 bases from J, with 4 bases between. The germline gives CDR1 MGHRA, CDR2 YSYEKL. CDR3 length: 12 amino acids. Here the CDR3 DNA reads TGCGCCAGCAGCCAAGAGAAGTATGGCTACACCTTC. This gives the protein CASSQEKYGYTF.

J is TRBJ2-5 and V is TRBV29-1; 8 bases line up with TRBD1. V shed 2 bases and J 3 bases; nucleotides not matched to a gene: 17. The CDR3 has 18 residues. Per the germline V gene, CDR1 is SQVTM and CDR2 is ANQGSEA. CDR3 loop: CSVEFTTPQDRDKETQYF. CDR3 sequence (DNA): TGCAGCGTTGAATTTACCACCCCCCAGGACAGGGACAAAGAGACCCAGTACTTC. The complete variable domain, with remaining parts taken from reference TRBV29-1 and TRBJ2-5, reads SAVISQKPSRDICQRGTSLTIQCQVDSQVTMMFWYRQQPGQSLTLIATANQGSEATYESGFVIDKFPISRPNLTFSTLTVSNMSPEDSSIYLCSVEFTTPQDRDKETQYFGPGTRLLVL.

The rearrangement joins TRBV29-1 to TRBJ2-1, with TRBD2 matching 8 bases. CDR1 is SQVTM and CDR2 is ANQGSEA in the germline V gene. Unmatched junction bases numbered 19, after V lost 6 bases and J lost 0 bases. This CDR3 comprises 19 residues. The DNA for the CDR3 is TGCAGCGTCCTATCGCGGGGGGCGGCGGGCCTAAGCTCCTACAATGAGCAGTTCTTC. It codes for CSVLSRGAAGLSSYNEQFF.

This clonotype was recorded at least ten times. The chain employs TRBV7-8 and TRBJ1-1; D not resolved. The V gene's germline CDR1 is SGHVS and CDR2 FQNEAQ. The CDR3 loop spans 14 amino acids. Trimming left V 3 bases short and J 1 base short, with 9 bases between. The CDR3 loop is CASSFSSGNTEAFF. The CDR3 region has the DNA TGTGCCAGCAGCTTCTCCTCCGGGAACACTGAAGCTTTCTTT.

The rearrangement links TRBV28 to TRBJ2-2, with D hard to call. The germline V gene has CDR1 MDHEN and CDR2 SYDVKM. Trimming cost V 6 bases and J 6 bases, with 17 bases left between them. CDR3 length: 15 amino acids. CDR3 nucleotides: TGTGCCAGCAGCCGCCGTTTAGGGTTTGCCGGGGAGCTGTTTTTT. Translating gives CASSRRLGFAGELFF.

This chain links TRBV7-4 with TRBJ2-7; possibly TRBD2 for D (5 bases). This CDR3 is built from 13 residues. The germline V gene has CDR1 SGHVT and CDR2 SQSDAQ. The ends were cut back, 10 bases at V and 1 base at J, with 14 bases in the middle. Here the CDR3 reads CAIREAGSYEQYF. For the CDR3, the DNA is TGTGCCATCCGGGAAGCAGGATCCTACGAGCAGTACTTC. Drawing the rest from reference TRBV7-4 and TRBJ2-7, the complete variable domain is GAGVSQSPRYKVAKRGRDVALRCDSISGHVTLYWYRQTLGQGSEVLTYSQSDAQRDKSGRPSGRFSAERPERSVSTLKIQRTEQGDSAVYLCAIREAGSYEQYFGPGTRLTVT.

A remark on this clonotype: A junction boundary mismatches the germline segment, possibly from a read error. This chain links TRBV7-8 with TRBJ2-1; TRBD2 might be the D (5 bases). This CDR3 spans 15 amino acids. The germline gives CDR1 SGHVS, CDR2 FQNEAQ. The CDR3 is CVSSLEERTSGEKFF. Written as DNA, the CDR3 is TGTGTCAGCAGCTTGGAGGAAAGGACTTCGGGTGAGAAGTTCTTC.

This clonotype was seen many times. The chain couples TRBV6-6 to TRBJ2-7; a possible D gene is TRBD1 (5 bases). CDR1 and CDR2 from the germline V gene are MNHNY and SVGAGI (reference sequence). The CDR3 spans 14 residues. V was shortened by 5 bases and J by 3 bases, with 14 bases between the two germline ends. DNA of the CDR3: TGTGCCAGCAGTCAGACAGATACCCTCTACGAGCAGTACTTC. The encoded protein is CASSQTDTLYEQYF.

The chain uses TRBV14 and TRBJ1-5; D remains unclear. The length of the CDR3 is 13 residues. CDR1 and CDR2 (germline): SGHDN, FVKESK. V was pared by 0 bases and J by 7 bases, with 7 bases between. CDR3 amino acids: CASSQEGEQPQHF. CDR3 in DNA: TGTGCCAGCAGCCAAGAGGGTGAACAGCCCCAGCATTTT. Full variable domain (rest looked up from reference TRBV14 and TRBJ1-5): EAGVTQFPSHSVIEKGQTVTLRCDPISGHDNLYWYRRVMGKEIKFLLHFVKESKQDESGMPNNRFLAERTGGTYSTLKVQPAELEDSGVYFCASSQEGEQPQHFGDGTRLSIL.

CDR3 sequence (DNA): TGTGCCAGCAGCCTCCAAACGGGACAGAGCTCCTATAATTCACCCCTCCACTTT. This gives the protein CASSLQTGQSSYNSPLHF. The rearrangement joins TRBV28 to TRBJ1-6; 7 nucleotides match TRBD1. This CDR3 spans 18 amino acids. V trimming: 6 bases; J trimming: 0 bases; junction bases outside the gene matches: 11. The germline V gene encodes CDR1 MDHEN and CDR2 SYDVKM.

The chain has TRBV11-2 and TRBJ2-1, with D hard to call. The germline V and J ends were trimmed by 5 bases and 5 bases, with 10 bases remaining between them. The germline CDR1 and CDR2 sequences are SGHAT and FQNNGV. CDR3 length: 13 amino acids. In DNA, the CDR3 is TGTGCCAGCAGCCAACGGTCCGACAATGAGCAGTTCTTC. This sequence encodes CASSQRSDNEQFF.

This clonotype has a count of ten or more. The CDR3 nucleotides read TGTGCCAGCAGTCCGGACGGACTCTACTATGGCTACACCTTC. It yields the protein CASSPDGLYYGYTF. This sequence joins TRBV12-3 or TRBV12-4 and TRBJ1-2; D call uncertain. The CDR3 runs 14 residues. Trimming pared 5 bases from V and 3 bases from J, leaving 13 bases between.

This clonotype was recorded many times. V usage is TRBV7-2 and J usage is TRBJ1-5; no firm D call. The length of the CDR3 is 15 residues. V lost 5 bases, J lost 0 bases, and 11 bases lay in between. Germline-derived CDR1 and CDR2 are SGHTA and FQGNSA. CDR3 sequence reads: CASSLGRPSNQPQHF. The CDR3, as DNA: TGTGCCAGCAGCCTAGGGAGACCTAGCAATCAGCCCCAGCATTTT.